This T cell receptor beta chain appears in the sequencing data of a study of blood T cell repertoires in COVID-19. About the research overall: COVID-19 samples collected from the United States, Italy and Spain covered acute and convalescent phases. Sources were T cells, B-cell-depleted T cells, or PBMCs; the material itself was cDNA or gDNA.

Per the original data handling: Estimation of nucleated cell counts relied on the amplification of reference gene primers. Libraries were prepared by immunoSEQ multiplex PCR; TCRdb keeps only in-frame clonotypes and omits some of them. That table furnishes V, J and clone size, whereas the DNA furnished D and trimming. The data hold some 79,000 clones, with 85% to 90% observed a single time. The V gene's germline CDR1 is KGHSH and CDR2 LQKENI. V shed 0 bases, J shed 6 bases, and the junction held 3 bases outside the gene matches. This CDR3 is built from 15 residues. The chain couples TRBV18 to TRBJ1-2, with 11 bases aligning to TRBD1. The sequence was obtained from a man between 65 and 85 years old with active or convalescent COVID-19. The sequencing input was peripheral blood. The CDR3 reads CASSPPGTGGNGYTF. Written as DNA, the CDR3 is TGTGCCAGCTCACCACCGGGGACAGGGGGTAATGGCTACACCTTC.